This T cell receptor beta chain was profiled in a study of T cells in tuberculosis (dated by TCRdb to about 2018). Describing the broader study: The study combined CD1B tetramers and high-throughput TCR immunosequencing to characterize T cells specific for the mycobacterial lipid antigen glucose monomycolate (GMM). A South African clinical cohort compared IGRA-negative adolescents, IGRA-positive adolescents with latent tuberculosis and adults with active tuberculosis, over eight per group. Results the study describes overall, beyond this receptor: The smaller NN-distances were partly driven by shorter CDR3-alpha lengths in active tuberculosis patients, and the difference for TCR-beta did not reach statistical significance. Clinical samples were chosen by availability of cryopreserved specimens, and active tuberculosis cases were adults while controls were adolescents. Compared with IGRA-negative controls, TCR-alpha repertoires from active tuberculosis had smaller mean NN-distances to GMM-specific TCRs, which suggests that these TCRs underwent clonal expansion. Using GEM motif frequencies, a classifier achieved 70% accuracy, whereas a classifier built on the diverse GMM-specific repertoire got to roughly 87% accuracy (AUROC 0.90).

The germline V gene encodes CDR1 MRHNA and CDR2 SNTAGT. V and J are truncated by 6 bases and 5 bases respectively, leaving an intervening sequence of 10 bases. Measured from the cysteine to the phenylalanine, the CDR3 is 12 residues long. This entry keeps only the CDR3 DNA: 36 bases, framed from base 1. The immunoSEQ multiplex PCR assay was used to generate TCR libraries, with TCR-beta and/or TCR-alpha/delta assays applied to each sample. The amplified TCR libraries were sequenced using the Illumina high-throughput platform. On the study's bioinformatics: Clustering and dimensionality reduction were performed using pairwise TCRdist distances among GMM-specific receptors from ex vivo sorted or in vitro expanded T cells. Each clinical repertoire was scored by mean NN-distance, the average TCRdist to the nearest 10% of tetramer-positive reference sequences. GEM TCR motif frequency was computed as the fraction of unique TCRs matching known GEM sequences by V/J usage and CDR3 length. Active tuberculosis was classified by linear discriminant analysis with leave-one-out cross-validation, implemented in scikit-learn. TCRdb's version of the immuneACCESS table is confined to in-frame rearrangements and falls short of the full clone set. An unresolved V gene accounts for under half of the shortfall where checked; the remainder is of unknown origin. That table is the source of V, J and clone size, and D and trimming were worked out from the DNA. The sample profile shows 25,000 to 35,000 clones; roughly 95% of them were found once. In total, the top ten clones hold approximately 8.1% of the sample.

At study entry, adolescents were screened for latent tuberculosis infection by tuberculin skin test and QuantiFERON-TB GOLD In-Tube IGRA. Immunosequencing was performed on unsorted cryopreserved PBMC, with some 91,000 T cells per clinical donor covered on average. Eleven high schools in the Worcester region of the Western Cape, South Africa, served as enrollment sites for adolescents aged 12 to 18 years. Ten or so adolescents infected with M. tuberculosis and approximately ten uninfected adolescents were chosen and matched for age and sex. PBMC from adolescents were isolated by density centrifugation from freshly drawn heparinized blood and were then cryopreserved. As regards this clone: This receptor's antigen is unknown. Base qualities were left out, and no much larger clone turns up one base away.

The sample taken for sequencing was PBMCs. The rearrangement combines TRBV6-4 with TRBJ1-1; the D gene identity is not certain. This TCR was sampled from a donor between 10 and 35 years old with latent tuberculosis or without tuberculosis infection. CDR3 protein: CASSGPGTEAFF. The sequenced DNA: TGTGCCAGCAGCGGTCCGGGGACTGAAGCTTTCTTT.